A single sample gave rise to the 5 T cell receptor beta chains below, sequenced in a study of T cell repertoires in cytomegalovirus infection. No antigens are known for them. In TCRdb, the reads were re-called with MiXCR into one record per CDR3 protein. In the table there are roughly 180,000 distinct CDR3 sequences, about 22% of which are singletons. The sample was CD8+ T cells from cultured PBMCs, taken from culture after CMV antigen stimulation. The receptors originated from a human donor in good health (CMV status not recorded). Some clones in this sample may be carry-over from other donors' samples.

The CDR3 bases are TGTGCCAGCAGCTTAGCGGTGGGACAGGGGAATGGCTACACCTTC. This encodes CASSLAVGQGNGYTF. The gene calls are TRBV7-9 and TRBJ1-2; 10 bases align to TRBD1. CDR3 length: 15 amino acids. Germline values: CDR1 SEHNR, CDR2 FQNEAQ (reference sequence). Losses at the gene ends were 0 bases for V and 6 bases for J; bases not matched to a gene: 4.

There are a few counts of this clonotype. The rearrangement links TRBV4-1 to TRBJ1-5; 7 bases line up with TRBD1. The CDR3 has 15 residues. Germline V gives CDR1 MGHRA, CDR2 YSYEKL. J gave up 7 bases and V 0 bases, and 6 bases lay outside the gene matches. The CDR3 DNA is TGCGCCAGCAGCCAAGAGAAACAGGGGAGGCAGCCCCAGCATTTT. This encodes CASSQEKQGRQPQHF.

In its sample, this clonotype was seen a few times. The V and J genes are TRBV6-5 and TRBJ1-1; possibly TRBD1 for D (6 bases). With 7 bases removed from V and 0 bases from J, the gap between germline ends came to 18 bases. The CDR3 runs to 16 residues. The germline V gene has CDR1 MNHEY and CDR2 SVGAGI. The DNA of the CDR3 is TGTGCCAGCATCATATTTTCAGGGGCGGTGAACACTGAAGCTTTCTTT. It is translated as CASIIFSGAVNTEAFF.

In this sample, this clonotype turned up a few times. This chain joins TRBV7-6 and TRBJ2-7; D tentatively fits TRBD1 or TRBD2 (5 bases each). Trimming left V 6 bases short and J 4 bases short, with 19 bases between. CDR3 length: 15 residues. Germline V CDR1 and CDR2: SGHVS, FNYEAQ. CDR3 DNA: TGTGCCAGCAGTTCGATCCGGGACGGACATTACGAGCAGTACTTC. Translation gives CASSSIRDGHYEQYF.

The chain employs TRBV7-9 and TRBJ1-2; 7 bases are shared with TRBD1. CDR1 SEHNR and CDR2 FQNEAQ come from the germline V gene (reference sequence). V shed 2 bases and J 4 bases; nucleotides not matched to a gene: 10. The CDR3 loop spans 16 amino acids. The CDR3 region is CASSLTEQGSVYGYTF. The DNA of the CDR3 is TGTGCCAGCAGCTTAACCGAACAGGGGAGTGTCTATGGCTACACCTTC.